This record concerns one T cell receptor (beta chain) sequence. Sequencing used immunoSEQ multiplex PCR; TCRdb keeps in-frame clones, though not all of them. The sample carries roughly 2,000,000 clones, around 93% recorded once. Naive CD8 cells, CD45RO-negative and positively selected for CCR7, excluded terminally differentiated effector memory CD45RA+ cells. CDR3 length equals 14 residues. V lost 2 bases, J lost 7 bases, and 12 bases lay in between. In germline, CDR1 is MDHEN, CDR2 SYDVKM. This entry comes from a study of shared clonotypes between healthy human individuals. The sequence was collected from a man aged 18-30 years in good health. Some clones in this sample may be carry-over from other donors' samples. The sequencing sample was made of naive CD8+ T cells from PBMCs. The chain has TRBV28 and TRBJ1-5; TRBD1 is a possible D gene (6 bases). This CDR3 is CASSLVQGKQPQHF. In nucleotides, the CDR3 is TGTGCCAGCAGTTTAGTACAGGGAAAGCAGCCCCAGCATTTT.